A few counts support the clone carrying this TCR beta chain. What it binds is not known. The V end lost 5 bases, the J end lost 4 bases, and 15 bases lay between the germline ends. Germline loops: CDR1 DFQATT, CDR2 SNEGSKA (reference sequence). The CDR3 has 13 amino acids. This entry is derived from a study of identical twins. Study observations and caveats: Weaker excess twin sharing was observed in beta out-of-frame sequences. Where out-of-frame alpha sequences were twin-shared, they showed excess low generation probability.

TCRdb reprocessed the 5' RACE reads with MiXCR, giving one entry per CDR3 protein. This repertoire shows 470,000 or so distinct CDR3 sequences, more than 20% found once; its top ten account for 2.9%. In addition, the sample was reused for a study of T cells expressing NK-cell markers.

The sample comprised CD4+ T cells sorted from blood. The rearrangement links TRBV20-1 to TRBJ2-7; D tentatively fits TRBD1 or TRBD2 (5 bases each). This receptor was obtained from a woman aged 18-30 years in good health. The CDR3 DNA reads TGCAGTGCTCGCGAGGGGCGCCTGTACGAGCAGTACTTC. Its translation is CSAREGRLYEQYF.